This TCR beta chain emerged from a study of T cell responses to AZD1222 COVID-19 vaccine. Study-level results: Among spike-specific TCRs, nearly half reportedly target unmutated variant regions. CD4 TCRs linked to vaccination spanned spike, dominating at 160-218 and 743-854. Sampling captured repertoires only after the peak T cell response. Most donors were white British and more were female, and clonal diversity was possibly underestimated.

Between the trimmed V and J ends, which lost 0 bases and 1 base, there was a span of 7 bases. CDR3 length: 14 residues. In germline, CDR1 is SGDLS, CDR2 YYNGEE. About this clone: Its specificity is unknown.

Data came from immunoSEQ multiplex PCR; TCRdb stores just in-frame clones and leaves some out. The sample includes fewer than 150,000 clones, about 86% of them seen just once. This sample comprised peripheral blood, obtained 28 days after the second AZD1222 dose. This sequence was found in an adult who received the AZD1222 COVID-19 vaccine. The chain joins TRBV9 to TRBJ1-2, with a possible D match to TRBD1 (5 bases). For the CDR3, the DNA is TGTGCCAGCAGCGTAGACCAGGGTAACTATGGCTACACCTTC. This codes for CASSVDQGNYGYTF.